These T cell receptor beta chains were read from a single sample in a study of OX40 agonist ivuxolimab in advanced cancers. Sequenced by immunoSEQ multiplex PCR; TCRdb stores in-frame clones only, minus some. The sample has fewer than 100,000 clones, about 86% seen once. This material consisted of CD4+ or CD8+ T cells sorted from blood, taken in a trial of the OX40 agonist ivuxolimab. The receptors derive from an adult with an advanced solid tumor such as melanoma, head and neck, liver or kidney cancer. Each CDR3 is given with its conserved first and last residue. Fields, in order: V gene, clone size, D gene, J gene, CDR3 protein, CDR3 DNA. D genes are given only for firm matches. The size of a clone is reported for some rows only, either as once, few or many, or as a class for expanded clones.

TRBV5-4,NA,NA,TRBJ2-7,CASSPDGEGVYEQYF,TGTGCCAGCAGCCCGGACGGCGAAGGTGTCTACGAGCAGTACTTC
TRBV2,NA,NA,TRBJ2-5,CASNNGQQETQYF,TGTGCCAGCAATAATGGGCAACAAGAGACCCAGTACTTC
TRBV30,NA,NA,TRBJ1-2,CAWSSGGYGYTF,TGTGCCTGGAGCTCCGGGGGGTATGGCTACACCTTC
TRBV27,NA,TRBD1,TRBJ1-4,CASRKTSQGAGNEKLFF,TGTGCCAGCAGAAAGACGTCCCAGGGGGCGGGTAATGAAAAACTGTTTTTT
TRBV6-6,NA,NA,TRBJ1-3,CASSYSTGSSGNTIYF,TGTGCCAGCAGTTACTCAACAGGGAGCTCTGGAAACACCATATATTTT
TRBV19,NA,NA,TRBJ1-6,CASKFPGRDSPLHF,TGTGCCAGTAAGTTCCCAGGGAGGGATTCACCCCTCCACTTT
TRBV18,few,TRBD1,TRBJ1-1,CASRTGMNTEAFF,TGTGCCAGTCGGACAGGGATGAACACTGAAGCTTTCTTT
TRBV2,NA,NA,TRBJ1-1,CASGVEIDGEAFF,TGTGCCAGCGGGGTAGAGATTGACGGTGAAGCTTTCTTT
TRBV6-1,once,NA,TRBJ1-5,CASSVRDWYQPQHF,TGTGCCAGCAGTGTTAGAGACTGGTATCAGCCCCAGCATTTT
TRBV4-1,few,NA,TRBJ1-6,CASSPGNTESPLHF,TGCGCCAGCAGCCCCGGCAATACTGAGTCACCCCTCCACTTT
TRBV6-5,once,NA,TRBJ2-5,CASSNRETQYF,TGTGCCAGCAGTAACAGGGAGACCCAGTACTTC
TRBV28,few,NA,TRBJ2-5,CASSPAGGGGETQYF,TGTGCCAGCAGCCCAGCAGGCGGCGGAGGAGAGACCCAGTACTTC
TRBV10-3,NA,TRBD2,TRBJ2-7,CAIRGREAWEQYF,TGTGCCATCAGAGGACGGGAGGCATGGGAGCAGTACTTC
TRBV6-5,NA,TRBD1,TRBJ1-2,CASRIQGNYGYTF,TGTGCCAGCAGAATACAGGGGAACTATGGCTACACCTTC
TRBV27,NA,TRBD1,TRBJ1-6,CASSPGQGGRALHF,TGTGCCAGCAGCCCAGGACAGGGTGGGAGAGCCCTCCACTTT
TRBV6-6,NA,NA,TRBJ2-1,CASRILRDWNNEQFF,TGTGCCAGCAGGATACTCCGGGACTGGAACAATGAGCAGTTCTTC
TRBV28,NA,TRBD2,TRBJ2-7,CASPPPRTSGESSYEQYF,TGTGCCAGTCCTCCCCCTAGGACTAGCGGGGAGAGCTCCTACGAGCAGTACTTC
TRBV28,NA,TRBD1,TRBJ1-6,CASTDRAAYNSPLHF,TGTGCCAGCACGGACAGGGCCGCCTATAATTCACCCCTCCACTTT
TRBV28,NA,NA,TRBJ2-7,CASSLGTPSIAYF,TGTGCCAGCAGTTTGGGTACGCCATCGATTGCGTACTTC
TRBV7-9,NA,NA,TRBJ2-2,CASSPSTVGELFF,TGTGCCAGCAGCCCATCGACGGTAGGGGAGCTGTTTTTT
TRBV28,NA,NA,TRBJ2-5,CASSLNRETQYF,TGTGCCAGCAGTTTAAATAGGGAGACCCAGTACTTC
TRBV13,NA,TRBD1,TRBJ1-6,CASSLEGTGGNSPLHF,TGTGCCAGCAGCTTAGAGGGGACAGGGGGTAATTCACCCCTCCACTTT
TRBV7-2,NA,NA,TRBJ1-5,CASSLDSQPQHF,TGTGCCAGCAGCCTCGACAGTCAGCCCCAGCATTTT
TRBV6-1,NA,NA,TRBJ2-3,CASSEAGGYTQYF,TGTGCCAGCAGTGAAGCCGGAGGGTATACGCAGTATTTT
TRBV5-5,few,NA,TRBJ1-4,CASSFLTREKLFF,TGTGCCAGCAGCTTCCTTACCCGTGAAAAACTGTTTTTT
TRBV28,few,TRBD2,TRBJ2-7,CASSLSGLATGEQYF,TGTGCCAGCAGTTTATCGGGACTAGCGACGGGCGAGCAGTACTTC
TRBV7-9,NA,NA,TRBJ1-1,CASSLGQGLNTEAFF,TGTGCCAGCAGCTTGGGGCAGGGCTTGAACACTGAAGCTTTCTTT
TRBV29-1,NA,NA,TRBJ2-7,CSVAQGGYEQYF,TGCAGCGTTGCCCAAGGGGGCTACGAGCAGTACTTC
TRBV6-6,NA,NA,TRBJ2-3,CASSYVSPDTQYF,TGTGCCAGCAGTTACGTCAGCCCAGATACGCAGTATTTT
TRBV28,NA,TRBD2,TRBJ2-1,CAISITGGPHNEQFF,TGTGCCATCTCGATTACGGGGGGGCCCCACAATGAGCAGTTCTTC
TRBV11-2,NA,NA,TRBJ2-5,CASSFGTPQETQYF,TGTGCCAGCAGCTTTGGGACTCCTCAAGAGACCCAGTACTTC
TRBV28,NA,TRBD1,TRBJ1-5,CASSLFRGQGSPQPQHF,TGTGCCAGCAGTTTATTTCGGGGACAGGGTTCCCCTCAGCCCCAGCATTTT
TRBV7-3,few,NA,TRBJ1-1,CASSFRGGDTEAFF,TGTGCCAGCAGCTTCAGGGGTGGGGACACTGAAGCTTTCTTT
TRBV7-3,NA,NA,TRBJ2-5,CASSSPGVETQYF,TGTGCCAGCAGCTCGCCCGGGGTGGAGACCCAGTACTTC
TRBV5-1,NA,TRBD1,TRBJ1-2,CASSLDRGNYGYTF,TGCGCCAGCAGCCTCGACAGGGGTAACTATGGCTACACCTTC
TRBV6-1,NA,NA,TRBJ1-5,CASKGLGNQPQHF,TGTGCCAGCAAAGGGCTGGGCAATCAGCCCCAGCATTTT
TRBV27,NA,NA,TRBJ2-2,CASSSGRNTGELFF,TGTGCCAGCAGTTCGGGAAGGAACACCGGGGAGCTGTTTTTT
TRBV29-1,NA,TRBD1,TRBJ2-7,CSVEQGASYEQYF,TGCAGCGTTGAACAGGGGGCCTCCTACGAGCAGTACTTC
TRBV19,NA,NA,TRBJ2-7,CASSPLAGGANEQYF,TGTGCCAGTAGCCCCTTGGCAGGGGGGGCCAACGAGCAGTACTTC
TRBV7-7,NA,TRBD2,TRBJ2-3,CASSERSGGAGTQYF,TGTGCCAGCAGCGAACGTAGCGGGGGGGCGGGTACGCAGTATTTT
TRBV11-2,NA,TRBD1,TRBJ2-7,CASSLAGQGMHEQYF,TGTGCCAGCAGCTTAGCTGGACAGGGTATGCACGAGCAGTACTTC
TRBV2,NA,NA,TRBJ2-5,CASSDLAVPGTETQYF,TGTGCCAGCAGTGATCTGGCGGTTCCAGGGACAGAGACCCAGTACTTC
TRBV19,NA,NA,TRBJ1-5,CASSITGLQKMQPQHF,TGTGCCAGTAGTATAACAGGACTGCAAAAGATGCAGCCCCAGCATTTT
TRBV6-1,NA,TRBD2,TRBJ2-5,CASSHKRGGRETQYF,TGTGCCAGCAGTCATAAGCGGGGGGGCCGAGAGACCCAGTACTTC
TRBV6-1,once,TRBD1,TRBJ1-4,CASSELGTGYEKLFF,TGTGCCAGCAGTGAATTAGGGACAGGGTATGAAAAACTGTTTTTT
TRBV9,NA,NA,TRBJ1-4,CASSVDRGGESEKLFF,TGTGCCAGCAGCGTAGATCGGGGGGGCGAGAGTGAAAAACTGTTTTTT
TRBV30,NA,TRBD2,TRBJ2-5,CAWSVGGGASETQYF,TGTGCCTGGAGTGTAGGCGGGGGGGCCTCAGAGACCCAGTACTTC
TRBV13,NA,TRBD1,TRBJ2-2,CASSRGLDRGDTGELFF,TGTGCCAGCAGCCGCGGGTTAGACAGGGGAGACACCGGGGAGCTGTTTTTT
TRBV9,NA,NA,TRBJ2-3,CASSGRRQTQTQYF,TGTGCCAGCAGCGGGAGGAGACAGACTCAAACGCAGTATTTT
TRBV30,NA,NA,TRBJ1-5,CAWNAPSQPQHF,TGTGCCTGGAATGCTCCCTCTCAGCCCCAGCATTTT